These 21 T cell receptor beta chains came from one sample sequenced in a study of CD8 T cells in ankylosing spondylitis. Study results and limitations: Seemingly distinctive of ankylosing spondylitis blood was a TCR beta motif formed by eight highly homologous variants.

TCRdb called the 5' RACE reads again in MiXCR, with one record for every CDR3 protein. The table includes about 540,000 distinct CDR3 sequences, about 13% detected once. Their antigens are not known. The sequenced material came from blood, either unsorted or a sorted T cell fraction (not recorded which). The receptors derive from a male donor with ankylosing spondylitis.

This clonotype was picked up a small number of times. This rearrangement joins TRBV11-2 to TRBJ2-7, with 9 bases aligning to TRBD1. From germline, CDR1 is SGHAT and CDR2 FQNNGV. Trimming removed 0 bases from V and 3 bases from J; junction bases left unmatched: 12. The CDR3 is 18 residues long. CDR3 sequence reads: CASSLDTVGTGWVYEQYF. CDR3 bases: TGTGCCAGCAGCTTAGACACCGTAGGGACAGGGTGGGTCTACGAGCAGTACTTC.

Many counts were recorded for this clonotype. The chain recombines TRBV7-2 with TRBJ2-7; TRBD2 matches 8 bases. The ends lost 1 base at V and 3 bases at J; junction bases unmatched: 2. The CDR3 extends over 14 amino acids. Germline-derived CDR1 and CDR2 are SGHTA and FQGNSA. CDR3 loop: CASSLVSGSYEQYF. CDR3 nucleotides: TGTGCCAGCAGCTTAGTGAGCGGGAGCTACGAGCAGTACTTC.

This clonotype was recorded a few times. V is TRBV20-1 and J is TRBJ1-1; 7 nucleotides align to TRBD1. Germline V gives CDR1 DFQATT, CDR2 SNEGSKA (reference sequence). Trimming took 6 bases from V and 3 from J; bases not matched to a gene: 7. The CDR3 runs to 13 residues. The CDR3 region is CSARKGADTEAFF. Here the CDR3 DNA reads TGCAGTGCCAGGAAGGGGGCGGACACTGAAGCTTTCTTT.

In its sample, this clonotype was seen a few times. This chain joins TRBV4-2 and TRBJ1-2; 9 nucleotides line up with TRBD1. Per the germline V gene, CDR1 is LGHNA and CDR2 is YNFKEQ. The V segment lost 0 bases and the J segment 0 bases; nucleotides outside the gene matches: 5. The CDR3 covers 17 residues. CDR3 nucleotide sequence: TGTGCCAGCAGCCAAGATAGGGACAGGGCAACTAACTATGGCTACACCTTC. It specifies CASSQDRDRATNYGYTF.

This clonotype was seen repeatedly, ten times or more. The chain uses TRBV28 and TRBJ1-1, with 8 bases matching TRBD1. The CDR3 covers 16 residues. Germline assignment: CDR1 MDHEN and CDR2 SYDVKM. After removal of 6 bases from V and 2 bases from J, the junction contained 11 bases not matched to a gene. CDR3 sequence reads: CASSHRPRGLNTEAFF. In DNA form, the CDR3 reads TGTGCCAGCAGCCACAGGCCCAGGGGGCTAAACACTGAAGCTTTCTTT.

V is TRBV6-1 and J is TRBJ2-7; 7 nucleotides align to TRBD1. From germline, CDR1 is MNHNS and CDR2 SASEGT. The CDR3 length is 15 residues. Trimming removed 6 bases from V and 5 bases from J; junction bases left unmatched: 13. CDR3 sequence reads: CASRRLAGGWDEQYV. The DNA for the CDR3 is TGTGCCAGCAGACGACTCGCAGGGGGTTGGGACGAGCAGTACGTC.

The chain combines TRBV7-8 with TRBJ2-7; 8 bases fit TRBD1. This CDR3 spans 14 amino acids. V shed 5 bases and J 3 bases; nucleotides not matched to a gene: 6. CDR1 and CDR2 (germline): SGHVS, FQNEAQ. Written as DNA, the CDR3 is TGTGCCAGCAGCGCGGGACAGGTGATCTACGAGCAGTACTTC. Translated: CASSAGQVIYEQYF.

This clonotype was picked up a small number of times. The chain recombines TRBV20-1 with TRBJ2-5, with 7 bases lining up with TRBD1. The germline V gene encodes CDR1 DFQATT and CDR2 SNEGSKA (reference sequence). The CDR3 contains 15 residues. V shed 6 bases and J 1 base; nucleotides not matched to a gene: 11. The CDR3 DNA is TGCAGTGCGGGAACAGGGGCGCTCCCCCAAGAGACCCAGTACTTC. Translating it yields CSAGTGALPQETQYF.

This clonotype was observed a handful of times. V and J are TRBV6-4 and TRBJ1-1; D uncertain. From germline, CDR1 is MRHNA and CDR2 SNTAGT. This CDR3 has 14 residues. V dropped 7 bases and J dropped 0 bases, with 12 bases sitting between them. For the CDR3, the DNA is TGTGCCAGCATCAGAGACAACTTGAACACTGAAGCTTTCTTT. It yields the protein CASIRDNLNTEAFF.

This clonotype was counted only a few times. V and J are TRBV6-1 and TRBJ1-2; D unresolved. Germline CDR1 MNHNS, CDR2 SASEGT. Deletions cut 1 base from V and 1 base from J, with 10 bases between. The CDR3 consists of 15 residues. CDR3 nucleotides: TGTGCCAGCAGTGAAGATGGCAGCATTAACTATGGCTACACCTTC. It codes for CASSEDGSINYGYTF.

CDR3 in amino acids: CASSQDRRGRTYNEQFF. CDR3 DNA: TGCGCCAGCAGCCAAGATCGTCGCGGGAGGACCTACAATGAGCAGTTCTTC. The J gene is TRBJ2-1, the V gene TRBV4-1; the match to TRBD2 covers 8 bases. Germline V CDR1 and CDR2: MGHRA, YSYEKL. V trimming: 0 bases; J trimming: 2 bases; junction bases outside the gene matches: 6. This CDR3 has 17 residues.

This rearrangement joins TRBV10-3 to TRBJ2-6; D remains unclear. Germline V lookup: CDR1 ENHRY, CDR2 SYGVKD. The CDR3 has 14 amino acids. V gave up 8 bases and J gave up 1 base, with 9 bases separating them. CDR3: CAISGWSGANVLTF. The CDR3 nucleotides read TGTGCCATCTCCGGGTGGTCTGGGGCCAACGTCCTGACTTTC.

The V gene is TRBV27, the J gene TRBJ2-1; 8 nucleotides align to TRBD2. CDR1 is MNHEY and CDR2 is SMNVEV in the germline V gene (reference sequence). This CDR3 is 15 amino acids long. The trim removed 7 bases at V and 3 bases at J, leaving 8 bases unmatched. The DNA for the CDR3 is TGTGCCAGCATCCCTGCGGGGGGATTCTACAATGAGCAGTTCTTC. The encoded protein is CASIPAGGFYNEQFF.

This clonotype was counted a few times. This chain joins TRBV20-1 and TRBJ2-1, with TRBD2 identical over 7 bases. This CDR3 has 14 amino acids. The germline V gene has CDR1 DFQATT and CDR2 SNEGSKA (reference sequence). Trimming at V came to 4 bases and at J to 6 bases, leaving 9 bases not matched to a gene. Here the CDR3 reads CSAMGGSGLNEQFF. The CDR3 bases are TGCAGTGCTATGGGGGGGAGCGGCCTCAATGAGCAGTTCTTC.

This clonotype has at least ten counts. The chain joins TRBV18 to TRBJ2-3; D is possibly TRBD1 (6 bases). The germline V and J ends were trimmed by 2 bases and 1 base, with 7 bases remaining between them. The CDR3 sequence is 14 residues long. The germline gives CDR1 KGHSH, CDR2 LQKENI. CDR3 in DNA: TGTGCCAGCTCACCAAGACAGGGCACAGATACGCAGTATTTT. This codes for CASSPRQGTDTQYF.

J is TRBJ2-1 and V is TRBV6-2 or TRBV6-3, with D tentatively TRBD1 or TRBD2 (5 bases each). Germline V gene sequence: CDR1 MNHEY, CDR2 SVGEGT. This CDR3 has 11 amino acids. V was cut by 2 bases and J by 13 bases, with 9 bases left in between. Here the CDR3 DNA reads TGTGCCAGCAGTTACCCCGGGACCCAGTTCTTC. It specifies CASSYPGTQFF.

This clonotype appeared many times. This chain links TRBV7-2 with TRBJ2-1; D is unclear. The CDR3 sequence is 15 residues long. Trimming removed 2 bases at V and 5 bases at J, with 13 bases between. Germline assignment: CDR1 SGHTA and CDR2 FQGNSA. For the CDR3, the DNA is TGTGCCAGCAGCTTATTGGCCTTCGAGAACAATGAGCAGTTCTTC. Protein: CASSLLAFENNEQFF. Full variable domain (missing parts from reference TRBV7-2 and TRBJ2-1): GAGVSQSPSNKVTEKGKDVELRCDPISGHTALYWYRQSLGQGLEFLIYFQGNSAPDKSGLPSDRFSAERTGGSVSTLTIQRTQQEDSAVYLCASSLLAFENNEQFFGPGTRLTVL.

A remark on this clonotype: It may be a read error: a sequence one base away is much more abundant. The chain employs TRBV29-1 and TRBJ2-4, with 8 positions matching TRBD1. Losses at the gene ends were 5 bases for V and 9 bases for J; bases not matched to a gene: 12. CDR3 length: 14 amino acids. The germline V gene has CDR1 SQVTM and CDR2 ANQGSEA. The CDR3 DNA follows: TGCAGCGTTTCTGGGACAGGCGCCGTTAGCATTCAGTACTTC. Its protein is CSVSGTGAVSIQYF.

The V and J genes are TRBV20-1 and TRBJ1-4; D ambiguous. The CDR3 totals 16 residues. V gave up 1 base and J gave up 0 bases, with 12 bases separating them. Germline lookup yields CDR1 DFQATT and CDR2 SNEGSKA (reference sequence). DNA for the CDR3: TGCAGTGCTAGAGGCCCGGGGTCAGCAACTAATGAAAAACTGTTTTTT. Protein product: CSARGPGSATNEKLFF.

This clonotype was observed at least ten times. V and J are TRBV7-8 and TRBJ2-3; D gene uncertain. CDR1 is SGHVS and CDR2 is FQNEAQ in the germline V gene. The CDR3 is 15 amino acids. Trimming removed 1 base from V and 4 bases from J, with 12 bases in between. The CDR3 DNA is TGTGCCAGCAGCTTAGATCCAGGCCCAGCAGATACGCAGTATTTT. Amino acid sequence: CASSLDPGPADTQYF.

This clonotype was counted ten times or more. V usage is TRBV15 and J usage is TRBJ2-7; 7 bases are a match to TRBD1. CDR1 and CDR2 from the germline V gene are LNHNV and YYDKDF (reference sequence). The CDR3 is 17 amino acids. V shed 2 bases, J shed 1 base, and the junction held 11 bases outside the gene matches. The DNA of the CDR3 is TGTGCCACCAGCAGATCCCCGGTGACAGGGAGTTCCTACGAGCAGTACTTC. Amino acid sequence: CATSRSPVTGSSYEQYF.